These T cell receptor beta chains were read from a single sample in a study of Graves' ophthalmopathy and Graves' hyperthyroidism. A single record per CDR3 protein comes from TCRdb applying MiXCR to the multiplex PCR reads. The sample carries about 740,000 distinct CDR3 sequences, roughly two fifths recorded once. The sample was peripheral blood. The receptors derive from an adult man with Graves' ophthalmopathy. CDR3s include the opening cysteine and the closing phenylalanine or tryptophan. Each record gives: D gene, clone size, J gene, V gene, CDR3 protein, CDR3 DNA. A D gene is named only where the DNA matches it firmly. A row's size may be missing; if present it is once, few, many or a size class.

d_gene: TRBD2; abundance: -; j_gene: TRBJ2-7; v_gene: TRBV6-5; CDR3aa: CASSYRTSYEQYF; CDR3nt: TGTGCCAGCAGTTACCGGACTAGCTACGAGCAGTACTTC
d_gene: TRBD2; abundance: -; j_gene: TRBJ2-2; v_gene: TRBV11-2; CDR3aa: CASSWEWGLARGELFF; CDR3nt: TGTGCCAGCAGCTGGGAGTGGGGACTAGCGAGGGGGGAGCTGTTTTTT
d_gene: -; abundance: -; j_gene: TRBJ2-7; v_gene: TRBV3-1; CDR3aa: CASSPSWGLAYEQYF; CDR3nt: TGTGCCAGCAGCCCGAGTTGGGGCCTCGCCTACGAGCAGTACTTC
d_gene: -; abundance: many; j_gene: TRBJ1-1; v_gene: TRBV9; CDR3aa: CASSTAMNTEAFF; CDR3nt: TGTGCCAGCAGTACAGCAATGAACACTGAAGCTTTCTTT
d_gene: -; abundance: few; j_gene: TRBJ1-1; v_gene: TRBV25-1; CDR3aa: CASSDSAGEAFF; CDR3nt: TGTGCCAGCAGTGATAGTGCCGGAGAAGCTTTCTTT
d_gene: TRBD1; abundance: once; j_gene: TRBJ1-5; v_gene: TRBV10-3; CDR3aa: CAISEEGTEKPQHF; CDR3nt: TGTGCCATCAGTGAAGAGGGGACAGAGAAACCCCAGCATTTT
d_gene: -; abundance: -; j_gene: TRBJ1-5; v_gene: TRBV11-1; CDR3aa: CASSSYGGYSSNQPQHF; CDR3nt: TGTGCCAGCAGTTCTTATGGGGGATACTCAAGCAATCAGCCCCAGCATTTT
d_gene: -; abundance: -; j_gene: TRBJ2-2; v_gene: TRBV15; CDR3aa: CATSRDGLGGELFF; CDR3nt: TGTGCCACCAGCAGAGACGGGTTGGGCGGGGAGCTGTTTTTT
d_gene: -; abundance: many; j_gene: TRBJ2-5; v_gene: TRBV12-3/TRBV12-4; CDR3aa: CASRQSTRGTQYF; CDR3nt: TGTGCCAGCAGACAATCTACCAGGGGGACCCAGTACTTC
d_gene: -; abundance: -; j_gene: TRBJ2-7; v_gene: TRBV28; CDR3aa: CASSFLGADYEQYF; CDR3nt: TGTGCCAGCAGTTTTCTGGGTGCAGACTACGAGCAGTACTTC
d_gene: -; abundance: many; j_gene: TRBJ1-2; v_gene: TRBV7-2; CDR3aa: CASSRLGGDGYTF; CDR3nt: TGTGCCAGCAGCCGGCTCGGGGGCGATGGCTACACCTTC
d_gene: -; abundance: -; j_gene: TRBJ2-5; v_gene: TRBV10-3; CDR3aa: CAPASPTSQETQYF; CDR3nt: TGTGCCCCGGCCTCACCGACTAGCCAAGAGACCCAGTACTTC
d_gene: TRBD1; abundance: few; j_gene: TRBJ1-2; v_gene: TRBV7-2; CDR3aa: CVSSSQGTYDGYTF; CDR3nt: TGTGTCAGCAGCTCACAGGGGACCTATGATGGCTACACCTTC
d_gene: TRBD1; abundance: few; j_gene: TRBJ2-1; v_gene: TRBV7-3; CDR3aa: CASSTGTGDYNEQFF; CDR3nt: TGTGCCAGCAGCACCGGGACAGGGGACTACAATGAGCAGTTCTTC
d_gene: -; abundance: few; j_gene: TRBJ2-5; v_gene: TRBV20-1; CDR3aa: CSARGGYRPQYF; CDR3nt: TGCAGTGCTAGAGGGGGGTACAGGCCCCAGTACTTC
d_gene: -; abundance: -; j_gene: TRBJ1-2; v_gene: TRBV7-2; CDR3aa: CASSDRTSMVSGYTF; CDR3nt: TGTGCCAGCAGCGACAGGACGTCAATGGTCTCTGGCTACACCTTC
d_gene: -; abundance: many; j_gene: TRBJ2-7; v_gene: TRBV7-8; CDR3aa: CASSIRNEQYF; CDR3nt: TGTGCCAGCAGCATTAGGAACGAGCAGTACTTC
d_gene: TRBD1; abundance: few; j_gene: TRBJ2-2; v_gene: TRBV7-2; CDR3aa: CASSRTGTGAGELFF; CDR3nt: TGCGCCAGCAGCCGTACCGGGACAGGGGCCGGGGAGCTGTTTTTT
d_gene: -; abundance: -; j_gene: TRBJ1-5; v_gene: TRBV2; CDR3aa: CASSEVWARGAQPQHF; CDR3nt: TGTGCCAGCAGTGAAGTGTGGGCTCGGGGGGCACAGCCCCAGCATTTT
d_gene: -; abundance: many; j_gene: TRBJ2-7; v_gene: TRBV10-3; CDR3aa: CAISAGTSSYEQYF; CDR3nt: TGTGCCATCAGTGCGGGGACAAGTAGCTACGAGCAGTACTTC